This T cell receptor (beta chain) appears in the sequencing data of a study of shared clonotypes between healthy human individuals. Clones were read by immunoSEQ multiplex PCR, and TCRdb kept only the in-frame ones, dropping some. Here the sample spans approximately 2.3 million clones, approximately 95% being singletons. Study observations and caveats: Genetic and exposure-history diversity was limited by the few donors. Non-shared clonotypes had lower generation probabilities than those shared by all four donors.

CDR3 length: 14 amino acids. Looked up from germline, CDR1 is SGHRS and CDR2 is YFSETQ. After removal of 5 bases from V and 8 bases from J, the junction contained 10 bases not matched to a gene. To note about this clone: The antigen is not known.

The sequence derives from a man between 18 and 35 years old in good health. Some clones in this sample may be carry-over from other donors' samples. The source material was naive CD4+ T cells from PBMCs. The subset: CD45RA+ positively selected. The chain joins TRBV5-1 to TRBJ2-3; 8 bases fit TRBD1. Here the CDR3 DNA reads TGCGCCAGCAGAAACGACAGGGGAGCGAGTACGCAGTATTTT. Its protein is CASRNDRGASTQYF.